Listed below are T cell receptor beta chains from one sample, sequenced in a study of yellow fever vaccine responses in identical twins. A single record per CDR3 protein comes from TCRdb applying MiXCR to the RT-PCR reads. The data contain 3,200 or so distinct CDR3 sequences, about four fifths of them seen just once; the ten biggest clones take up under 7%. Sequenced here: T cells from blood (PBMCs), unsorted or a sorted subset (not recorded which), sampled before or after yellow fever vaccination (not recorded which). The receptor source for this set is a woman aged 18-30 years who received the yellow fever vaccine. CDR3s include the opening cysteine and the closing phenylalanine or tryptophan. D genes are given only for firm matches. Not every row has a clone size; where given, it reads once, few, many or a size class.

D: TRBD1
V: TRBV10-3
size: .
J: TRBJ2-7
DNA: TGTGCCATCAGTCAAGACAGGGGGCGGACCTACGAGCAGTACTTC
CDR3: CAISQDRGRTYEQYF

D: .
V: TRBV2
size: .
J: TRBJ2-5
DNA: TGTGCCAGCAGTGATACGCCCGGGGGGACCCAGTACTTC
CDR3: CASSDTPGGTQYF

D: .
V: TRBV12-3/TRBV12-4
size: .
J: TRBJ1-5
DNA: TGTGCCAGCAGTTTAATGGCAGGCAATCAGCCCCAGCATTTT
CDR3: CASSLMAGNQPQHF

D: .
V: TRBV14
size: .
J: TRBJ2-5
DNA: TGTGCCAGCAGCCTCCGGACCTCGGGGTTACAAGAGACCCAGTACTTC
CDR3: CASSLRTSGLQETQYF

D: TRBD2
V: TRBV5-1
size: .
J: TRBJ2-1
DNA: TGCGCCAGCAGCTCTTCCCCCGGACTAGCGGGATACAATGAGCAGTTCTTC
CDR3: CASSSSPGLAGYNEQFF

D: .
V: TRBV2
size: .
J: TRBJ1-5
DNA: TGTGCCAGCAGTGAAGCGGAGTATAGCAATCAGCCCCAGCATTTT
CDR3: CASSEAEYSNQPQHF

D: TRBD2
V: TRBV29-1
size: .
J: TRBJ2-7
DNA: TGCAGCGTTGAAGCCTATAGCGGGAGCTACGAGCAGTACTTC
CDR3: CSVEAYSGSYEQYF

D: TRBD1
V: TRBV12-5
size: .
J: TRBJ2-3
DNA: TGTGCTAGTGGTTTGGACCGACAGGGGGTCGACACAGATACGCAGTATTTT
CDR3: CASGLDRQGVDTDTQYF

D: .
V: TRBV6-5
size: .
J: TRBJ2-1
DNA: TGTGCCAGCAGTTACTCGAGCAATGGGGGAGGGCAGTTCTTC
CDR3: CASSYSSNGGGQFF

D: .
V: TRBV27
size: .
J: TRBJ1-2
DNA: TGTGCCAGCAGTTTCGTCGAGGGCTATGGCTACACCTTC
CDR3: CASSFVEGYGYTF

D: TRBD1
V: TRBV10-3
size: .
J: TRBJ1-3
DNA: TGTGCCATCAGCGGTACGACAGGGGAGTCTGGAAACACCATATATTTT
CDR3: CAISGTTGESGNTIYF

D: TRBD2
V: TRBV11-3
size: .
J: TRBJ2-3
DNA: TGTGCCAGCAGCTTCCCTTCCACTAGCGGGAAAACGCAGTATTTT
CDR3: CASSFPSTSGKTQYF

D: .
V: TRBV11-2
size: .
J: TRBJ2-7
DNA: TGTGCCAGCAGCGTCTTTCAGGGCCCCTCCTACGAGCAGTACTTC
CDR3: CASSVFQGPSYEQYF

D: .
V: TRBV9
size: .
J: TRBJ2-7
DNA: TGTGCCAGCAGCGTAGCTACGGGGGACTCCTACGAGCAGTACTTC
CDR3: CASSVATGDSYEQYF

D: .
V: TRBV29-1
size: .
J: TRBJ1-1
DNA: TGCAGCGTTGTCGAAGGAGGGGACACTGAAGCTTTCTTT
CDR3: CSVVEGGDTEAFF

D: .
V: TRBV5-3
size: .
J: TRBJ2-5
DNA: TGTGCCAGAAGCCCCCGGCGAGAGACCCAGTACTTC
CDR3: CARSPRRETQYF

D: TRBD2
V: TRBV5-6
size: .
J: TRBJ2-7
DNA: TGTGCCAGCAGCTTTCTAGCGGGGGACTACGAGCAGTACTTC
CDR3: CASSFLAGDYEQYF

D: .
V: TRBV13
size: .
J: TRBJ2-1
DNA: TGTGCCAGCCCCGGTGAAACTAGTAAGCGACTTAATGAGCAGTTCTTC
CDR3: CASPGETSKRLNEQFF

D: .
V: TRBV4-3
size: .
J: TRBJ2-3
DNA: TGCGCCAGCAGCCTCACTCCAACAGATACGCAGTATTTT
CDR3: CASSLTPTDTQYF

D: TRBD1
V: TRBV30
size: .
J: TRBJ2-6
DNA: TGTGCCGGACAGGGGGGTACTACTGGGGCCAACGTCCTGACTTTC
CDR3: CAGQGGTTGANVLTF

D: .
V: TRBV11-2
size: .
J: TRBJ1-6
DNA: TGTGCCAGCGGGGGTTACCCCCTCCACTTT
CDR3: CASGGYPLHF

D: .
V: TRBV19
size: .
J: TRBJ1-1
DNA: TGTGCCAGTAGTGATTTCAATGAAGCTTTCTTT
CDR3: CASSDFNEAFF

D: .
V: TRBV15
size: once
J: TRBJ2-6
DNA: TGTGCCACCAGCCCCGCCAGGGACTCTGGGGCCAACGTCCTGACTTTC
CDR3: CATSPARDSGANVLTF

D: .
V: TRBV7-3
size: .
J: TRBJ2-3
DNA: TGTGCCAGCAGTCAAATAGGGGCAGTCACAGATACGCAGTATTTT
CDR3: CASSQIGAVTDTQYF

D: .
V: TRBV7-6
size: .
J: TRBJ2-7
DNA: TGTGCTAGCAGCCCCGGACAGAGCTCCTACGAGCAGTACTTC
CDR3: CASSPGQSSYEQYF

D: .
V: TRBV29-1
size: .
J: TRBJ1-1
DNA: TGCAGCGGCGACGACAGCTACACTGAAGCTTTCTTT
CDR3: CSGDDSYTEAFF

D: .
V: TRBV29-1
size: .
J: TRBJ1-4
DNA: TGCAGCGTCCGAGGGGTGATCGGGACCGCTGATACAAATGAAAAACTGTTTTTT
CDR3: CSVRGVIGTADTNEKLFF

D: TRBD2
V: TRBV11-2
size: .
J: TRBJ2-1
DNA: TGTGCCAGCAGCTTTCTCGCGGGAGGGGACAATGAGCAGTTCTTC
CDR3: CASSFLAGGDNEQFF

D: TRBD2
V: TRBV11-3
size: .
J: TRBJ2-1
DNA: TGTGCCAGCAGCTTCCTAGCGGCTGAGCAGTTCTTC
CDR3: CASSFLAAEQFF

D: TRBD2
V: TRBV5-1
size: .
J: TRBJ2-3
DNA: TGCGCCAGCAGCCCGGGACTAGCGGGGGGGCCTGATTTAGATACGCAGTATTTT
CDR3: CASSPGLAGGPDLDTQYF

D: .
V: TRBV7-9
size: .
J: TRBJ2-1
DNA: TGTGCCAGCAGCTCGACCCGCGCCGGCTCCTACAATGAGCAGTTCTTC
CDR3: CASSSTRAGSYNEQFF

D: TRBD1
V: TRBV29-1
size: .
J: TRBJ2-1
DNA: TGCAGCGTTGACATCACAGGGGGCAATGAGCAGTTCTTC
CDR3: CSVDITGGNEQFF

D: .
V: TRBV4-2
size: .
J: TRBJ1-1
DNA: TGTGCCAGCAGCCAAGTAGCGGGGGGCACTGAAGCTTTCTTT
CDR3: CASSQVAGGTEAFF

D: .
V: TRBV7-9
size: .
J: TRBJ1-1
DNA: TGTGCCAGCAGCTTACTGCGCGGGAACACTGAAGCTTTCTTT
CDR3: CASSLLRGNTEAFF

D: .
V: TRBV15
size: .
J: TRBJ2-5
DNA: TGTGCCACCAGCAGCAGCCAGCAAGAGACCCAGTACTTC
CDR3: CATSSSQQETQYF

D: TRBD2
V: TRBV20-1
size: .
J: TRBJ2-7
DNA: TGCAGTGCTCTCGGACTAGCGGCAGAGCAGTACTTC
CDR3: CSALGLAAEQYF

D: .
V: TRBV24-1
size: .
J: TRBJ1-1
DNA: TGTGCCACCAGTGATTTAACAGAAGCTTTCTTT
CDR3: CATSDLTEAFF

D: .
V: TRBV24-1
size: .
J: TRBJ2-3
DNA: TGTGCCACCAGTGACCTTTCCTTTAGCACAGATACGCAGTATTTT
CDR3: CATSDLSFSTDTQYF

D: .
V: TRBV29-1
size: .
J: TRBJ1-1
DNA: TGCAGCGTTGATACGACGACAGTTGAAGCTTTCTTT
CDR3: CSVDTTTVEAFF

D: .
V: TRBV4-1
size: few
J: TRBJ1-2
DNA: TGCGCCAGCAGCCAAGTGCGAGGATACTATGGCTACACCTTC
CDR3: CASSQVRGYYGYTF

D: .
V: TRBV2
size: .
J: TRBJ2-7
DNA: TGTGCCAGCAGTGACCTAGGGGTAGGCTACGAGCAGTACTTC
CDR3: CASSDLGVGYEQYF

D: TRBD2
V: TRBV29-1
size: .
J: TRBJ2-1
DNA: TGCAGCGCCGGACTAGACTACAATGAGCAGTTCTTC
CDR3: CSAGLDYNEQFF

D: TRBD2
V: TRBV11-1
size: .
J: TRBJ2-7
DNA: TGTGCCAGCAGGTATCCCGGGACTAGCGGAAACTACGAGCAGTACTTC
CDR3: CASRYPGTSGNYEQYF

D: .
V: TRBV15
size: .
J: TRBJ2-7
DNA: TGTGCCACCAGCAACGGGGGTACTCCCTACGAGCAGTACTTC
CDR3: CATSNGGTPYEQYF

D: .
V: TRBV15
size: once
J: TRBJ2-5
DNA: TGTGCCACCAGCAGAGTCTCCCAGAACAGACGGCTGGAGACCCAGTACTTC
CDR3: CATSRVSQNRRLETQYF

D: .
V: TRBV7-7
size: .
J: TRBJ2-5
DNA: TGTGCTAGCAGCTTAGGGCTGGAAGAGACCCAGTACTTC
CDR3: CASSLGLEETQYF

D: .
V: TRBV13
size: .
J: TRBJ2-1
DNA: TGTGCCAGCATTCCAGCGACAGTTTCCAATGAGCAGTTCTTC
CDR3: CASIPATVSNEQFF

D: TRBD1
V: TRBV11-3
size: .
J: TRBJ1-4
DNA: TGTGCCAGCAGCCAGGACAGGGCTAGTGAAAAACTGTTTTTT
CDR3: CASSQDRASEKLFF

D: .
V: TRBV11-1
size: .
J: TRBJ2-1
DNA: TGTGCCAGCAGCCCCCCTAAGGGAGCTTACTCCTACAATGAGCAGTTCTTC
CDR3: CASSPPKGAYSYNEQFF